This TCR beta chain appears in the sequencing data of a study of T cell responses to AZD1222 COVID-19 vaccine (dated by TCRdb to the early 2020s). In the study overall: A total of more than 230 trial participants underwent TCR sequencing, of whom 207 had received two doses of AZD1222 and around 25 had received two doses of the MenACWY control vaccine. Trial participants were enrolled into age subgroups of 18-55, 56-69 and 70-plus years, which contained 148, 28 and 57 TCR-sequenced participants, respectively. The study at large found these results: Most participants were white British and females outnumbered males, and the authors suggested that clonal diversity may have been underestimated. CD4 TCRs associated with the vaccine covered the entire spike protein, and the dominant responses were in regions 160-218 and 743-854. Only five to seven AZD1222 recipients were SARS-CoV-2 seropositive at baseline, limiting conclusions about previously exposed vaccinees. Spike-specific TCR breadth and depth rose significantly after two AZD1222 doses compared with day 0 and with MenACWY recipients. No day 14 peak-response samples were available, so repertoires were characterized only after the peak T cell response. Reportedly, almost half of the unique spike-specific TCRs recognized epitopes lying outside the regions that are mutated in the B.1.351 and B.1.1.7 variants. In the small 56-69-year group, the increase in depth fell short of significance, most likely because of low power.

The time point label corresponds to: about 28 days (+/-7) after the second vaccine dose. AZD1222 recipients given second doses at about 4 weeks or at about 12 weeks were pooled, since spike-specific TCR depth and breadth were not found to differ between the two schedules. The vaccinee samples were drawn from two UK trials, COV001 and COV002, one of which was a single-blind randomized controlled phase 2/3 trial testing AZD1222 (ChAdOx1 nCoV-19) in healthy adults. For TCRbeta chain sequencing, PBMC samples from trial participants were taken at day 0 and at day 28 after the second dose. The CDR3 regions of human TCRbeta chains were analyzed by immunosequencing. The source study handled its data this way. TCRs in the repertoires were compared against a reference library of SARS-CoV-2-specific TCRs that had been generated with the MIRA antigen-specificity platform. Breadth was defined as the fraction of unique TCRs that were SARS-CoV-2-associated. Depth was defined as the fraction of total T cells that were SARS-CoV-2-associated. Using the MIRA data, each spike-specific TCR was assigned both to the spike region to which the TCR was reactive and to a CD4 or CD8 class. Log10-transformed breadth and depth values were compared by one-way ANOVA with Sidak's multiple comparisons tests. TCRdb carries this immuneACCESS record with in-frame sequences only. Its versions omit some clonotypes, under half of them owing to an unresolved V gene in the studies checked, with the rest unexplained. V, J and clone size derive from that table, while D and trimming were established from the DNA sequence. The sample table records some 180,000 clones; approximately 91% of these occur just once. The ten top clones hold 1.5% to 2% of the sample.

The CDR3 holds 13 amino acids from the cysteine to the phenylalanine. Kept here is only the CDR3 DNA, which spans 39 bases and is read in frame from base 1. V loses 0 bases, J loses 1 base, and the germline ends lie 4 bases apart. Looking up the germline V gene yields CDR1 SGDLS and CDR2 YYNGEE. Comments on this clone: The target of this receptor is not known. Qualities for individual bases were not recorded, and no much larger clone is one base off.

The sequence was obtained from an adult who received the AZD1222 COVID-19 vaccine. The sequenced sample was peripheral blood, obtained 28 days after the second AZD1222 dose. In this chain, TRBV9 is recombined with TRBJ1-1, with no D gene named confidently. The DNA sequence is TGTGCCAGCAGCGTAGTACAGAACACTGAAGCTTTCTTT. Its translation reads: CASSVVQNTEAFF.